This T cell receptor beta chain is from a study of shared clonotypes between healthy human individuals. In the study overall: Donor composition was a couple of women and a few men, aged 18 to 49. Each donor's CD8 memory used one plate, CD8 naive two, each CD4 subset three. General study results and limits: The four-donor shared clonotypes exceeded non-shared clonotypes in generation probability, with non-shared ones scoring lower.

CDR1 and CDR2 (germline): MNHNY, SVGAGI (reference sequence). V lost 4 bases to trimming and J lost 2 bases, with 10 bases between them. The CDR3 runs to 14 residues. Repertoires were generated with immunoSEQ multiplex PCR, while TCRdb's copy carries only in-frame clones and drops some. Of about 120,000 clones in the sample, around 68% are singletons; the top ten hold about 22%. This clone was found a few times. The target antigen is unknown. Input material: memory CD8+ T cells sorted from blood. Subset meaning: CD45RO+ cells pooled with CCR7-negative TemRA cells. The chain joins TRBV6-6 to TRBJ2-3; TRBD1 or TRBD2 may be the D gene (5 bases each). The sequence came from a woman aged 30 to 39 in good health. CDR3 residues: CASSFRDLTDTQYF. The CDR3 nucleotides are TGTGCCAGCAGTTTCCGGGACCTCACAGATACGCAGTATTTT.